This TCR beta chain was found in a study of cytomegalovirus exposure and HLA in healthy donors. Study-wide results and caveats: The authors later linked a missense DCLRE1C variant to TCR beta V- and J-gene trimming.

This clone was found once. Its specificity is not known. 60 Vbeta and 13 Jbeta primers were used in PCR. Using immunoSEQ multiplex PCR, the repertoire was profiled, and TCRdb retains in-frame clones only, with some absent. The sample carries 150,000 to 200,000 clones, roughly four fifths recorded once. CDR3 size: 14 residues. Deletions cut 3 bases from V and 3 bases from J, with 9 bases between. Per germline, CDR1 LNHDA and CDR2 SQIVND (reference sequence). The sequenced sample consisted of PBMCs. V is TRBV19 and J is TRBJ2-4, with a weak D call TRBD1 (6 bases). The clonotype originates from a man aged 50-60 years in good health and CMV-seropositive. CDR3 nucleotide sequence: TGTGCCAGTAGTATGAGGGACAACAAAAACATTCAGTACTTC. This gives the protein CASSMRDNKNIQYF.